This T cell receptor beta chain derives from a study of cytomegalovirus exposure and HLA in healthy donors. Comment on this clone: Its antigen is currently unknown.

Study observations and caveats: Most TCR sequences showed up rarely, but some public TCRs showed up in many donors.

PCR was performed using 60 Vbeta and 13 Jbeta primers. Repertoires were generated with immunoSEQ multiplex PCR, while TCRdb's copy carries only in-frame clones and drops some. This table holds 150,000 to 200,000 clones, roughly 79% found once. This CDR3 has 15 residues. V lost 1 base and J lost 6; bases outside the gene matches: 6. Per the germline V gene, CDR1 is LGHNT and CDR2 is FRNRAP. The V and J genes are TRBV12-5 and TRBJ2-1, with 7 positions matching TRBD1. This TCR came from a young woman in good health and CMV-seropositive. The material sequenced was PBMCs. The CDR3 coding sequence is TGTGCTAGTGGTTTGGGACAGGGTGCAAGCAATGAGCAGTTCTTC. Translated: CASGLGQGASNEQFF.